Shown below are 9 T cell receptor beta chains from a single sample sequenced in a study of shared clonotypes between healthy human individuals. Sequencing was performed with immunoSEQ multiplex PCR; in TCRdb, only in-frame clones are kept and a portion is missing. The sample carries over 850,000 clones, 75% to 85% recorded once. Sequencing used memory CD4+ T cells from PBMCs. As to subset: CD45RA-negative fraction. These receptors were obtained from a man aged 18 to 30 in good health. Some clones in this sample may be carry-over from other donors' samples.

In DNA form, the CDR3 reads TGTGCCAGCAGCCCCGAAGGAGCGGGAGGGCCAGATACGCAGTATTTT. This translates into CASSPEGAGGPDTQYF. The chain has TRBV21-1 and TRBJ2-3; TRBD2 is the table's D call, not checked against the DNA. TRBV21-1 is assigned pseudogene status. The CDR3 runs to 16 residues.

The V gene is TRBV2, the J gene TRBJ2-7, with 14 bases aligning to TRBD2. V was pared by 6 bases and J by 7 bases, with 8 bases of the junction left unmatched. The CDR3 runs to 15 residues. Germline assignment: CDR1 SNHLY and CDR2 FYNNEI. The CDR3 protein is CASSLGLAGVSEQYF. The CDR3 region has the DNA TGTGCCAGCAGCCTGGGACTAGCGGGAGTAAGTGAGCAGTACTTC.

This clone occurred a few times. The CDR3 DNA reads TGTGCCAGCAGCTTACAAGGGGGCTTGGGCTACACCTTC. It codes for CASSLQGGLGYTF. J is TRBJ1-2 and V is TRBV7-3; 7 nucleotides match TRBD1. From germline, CDR1 is SGHTA and CDR2 FQGTGA. This CDR3 spans 13 amino acids. V lost 2 bases to trimming and J lost 8 bases; unmatched junction nucleotides: 5.

The CDR3 here is CASSLFGAMNTEAFF. CDR3 nucleotide sequence: TGTGCCAGCAGTTTATTTGGGGCAATGAACACTGAAGCTTTCTTT. The chain couples TRBV27 to TRBJ1-1, with D possibly being TRBD1 (5 bases). V was trimmed by 1 base and J by 0 bases, leaving 9 bases between them. Germline V lookup: CDR1 MNHEY, CDR2 SMNVEV (reference sequence). This CDR3 has 15 residues.

The sample holds a few counts of this clone. The V and J genes are TRBV9 and TRBJ2-5; D ambiguous. The J call may be mistaken, given a closer DNA end match to TRBJ2-7. The CDR3 is 12 residues long. The germline CDR1 and CDR2 sequences are SGDLS and YYNGEE. The CDR3 loop reads CASSLEFGEQYF. In DNA form, the CDR3 reads TGTGCCAGCAGCCTAGAGTTTGGCGAGCAGTACTTC.

The chain has TRBV28 and TRBJ2-7, with a tentative D call TRBD1 (5 bases). The germline gives CDR1 MDHEN, CDR2 SYDVKM. Trimming took off 7 bases at V and 6 bases at J, with 19 bases between the two ends. The CDR3 is made up of 14 amino acids. The CDR3 sequence: CASTLSRALSEQYF. The DNA for the CDR3 is TGTGCCAGCACCCTTAGCAGGGCCCTTTCCGAGCAGTACTTC.

The chain joins TRBV29-1 to TRBJ2-3, with TRBD2 as a possible D gene (6 bases). Trimming took 6 bases from V and 1 from J, leaving 17 bases between them. CDR1 SQVTM and CDR2 ANQGSEA come from the germline V gene. The CDR3 extends over 15 amino acids. CDR3 in DNA: TGCAGCGTCGTCCTCTTATGGGAGGGCACAGATACGCAGTATTTT. It specifies CSVVLLWEGTDTQYF.

The CDR3 reads CATSKGTSGAYEQYF. CDR3 DNA: TGTGCCACCAGCAAAGGGACTAGCGGGGCCTACGAGCAGTACTTC. The chain couples TRBV15 to TRBJ2-7; 13 positions agree with TRBD2. The CDR3 has 15 amino acids. V lost 4 bases to trimming and J lost 2 bases; unmatched junction nucleotides: 2. The germline V gene has CDR1 LNHNV and CDR2 YYDKDF (reference sequence). Using reference TRBV15 and TRBJ2-7 for the parts outside the CDR3, the full variable domain is DAMVIQNPRYQVTQFGKPVTLSCSQTLNHNVMYWYQQKSSQAPKLLFHYYDKDFNNEADTPDNFQSRRPNTSFCFLDIRSPGLGDTAMYLCATSKGTSGAYEQYFGPGTRLTVT.

V gene TRBV27 combines with J gene TRBJ1-1, with D perhaps TRBD1 (6 bases). This CDR3 contains 13 residues. Germline V gives CDR1 MNHEY, CDR2 SMNVEV (reference sequence). V was pared by 5 bases and J by 1 base, with 8 bases between. As DNA, the CDR3 is TGTGCCAGCAGTCCGGGACAGAACACTGAAGCTTTCTTT. Encoded protein: CASSPGQNTEAFF.